These 10 T cell receptor beta chains came from one sample sequenced in a study of early T cells in non-severe SARS-CoV-2 infection. A single record per CDR3 protein comes from TCRdb applying MiXCR to the 5' RACE reads. Here the sample spans roughly 50,000 distinct CDR3 sequences, approximately 8% being singletons. Sequenced sample: whole blood. The receptors stem from an adult who was a healthcare worker with PCR-confirmed SARS-CoV-2 infection or an uninfected control (not recorded which).

This clonotype was observed at least ten times. The CDR3 coding sequence is TGTGCCAGCAGCTTAGTAGGCGGGGTCCGCACAGATACGCAGTATTTT. It yields the protein CASSLVGGVRTDTQYF. The chain uses TRBV7-9 and TRBJ2-3, with D perhaps matching TRBD2 (6 bases). CDR3 length: 16 amino acids. V lost 1 base and J 1 base, leaving 12 bases between the germline ends. From germline, CDR1 is SEHNR and CDR2 FQNEAQ (reference sequence).

This clonotype was found many times. The chain uses TRBV4-1 and TRBJ2-3; 12 bases match TRBD2. The CDR3 length is 20 residues. Germline V gene lookup returns CDR1 MGHRA and CDR2 YSYEKL. With 1 base clipped from V and 0 bases from J, the junction kept 11 bases outside the gene matches. CDR3 in amino acids: CASSQVMGLAGSTSTDTQYF. CDR3 bases: TGCGCCAGCAGCCAAGTTATGGGACTAGCGGGTTCCACTAGCACAGATACGCAGTATTTT.

This clonotype was picked up a small number of times. The V call is TRBV30, the J call TRBJ2-5, with 9 bases aligning to TRBD1. The germline CDR1 and CDR2 sequences are GTSNPN and SVGIG (reference sequence). With V trimmed by 5 bases and J by 6 bases, 13 bases remained unmatched. CDR3 length: 15 amino acids. This chain's CDR3 is CAWQHPGQGGKTQYF. CDR3 in DNA: TGTGCCTGGCAACACCCGGGACAGGGCGGGAAGACCCAGTACTTC.

The sample holds many counts of this clonotype. The chain uses TRBV7-3 and TRBJ1-1; TRBD1 might be the D (6 bases). CDR1 and CDR2 from the germline V gene are SGHTA and FQGTGA. The CDR3 is 13 residues long. The germline V and J ends were trimmed by 5 bases and 11 bases, with 18 bases remaining between them. The CDR3 spells CASSRNREERAFF. In DNA, the CDR3 is TGTGCCAGCAGCCGCAACAGGGAAGAGCGCGCTTTCTTT.

This chain uses TRBV3-1 with TRBJ2-3, with 8 bases aligning to TRBD1. Germline values: CDR1 LGHDT, CDR2 YNNKEL (reference sequence). This CDR3 contains 15 residues. The trim removed 6 bases at V and 1 base at J, leaving 6 bases unmatched. This CDR3 reads CASRGQGMGTDTQYF. The CDR3 nucleotides are TGTGCCAGCAGAGGACAGGGCATGGGCACAGATACGCAGTATTTT.

In its sample, this clonotype was seen a few times. The rearrangement joins TRBV14 to TRBJ2-7; TRBD2 matches 13 bases. V was pared by 4 bases and J by 4 bases, with 7 bases of the junction left unmatched. Germline CDR1 SGHDN, CDR2 FVKESK. The CDR3 has 16 amino acids. The CDR3 sequence is CASSPELAGGLYEQYF. CDR3 in DNA: TGTGCCAGCAGCCCCGAACTAGCGGGAGGGCTATACGAGCAGTACTTC.

This clonotype was picked up a small number of times. The gene calls are TRBV29-1 and TRBJ2-2, with 7 bases lining up with TRBD1. The V and J ends lost 8 bases and 1 base, in that order; junction bases with no gene match: 7. The CDR3 has 14 amino acids. Germline V gene data show CDR1 as SQVTM and CDR2 as ANQGSEA. The CDR3 spells CSPKTGWNTGELFF. Here the CDR3 DNA reads TGCAGCCCCAAGACAGGGTGGAACACCGGGGAGCTGTTTTTT.

The rearrangement joins TRBV10-3 to TRBJ2-7; TRBD2 aligns across 9 bases. With 4 bases clipped from V and 5 bases from J, the junction kept 6 bases outside the gene matches. Germline V lookup: CDR1 ENHRY, CDR2 SYGVKD. The CDR3 consists of 14 residues. This chain's CDR3 is CAISGGLAPNEQYF. The CDR3 region has the DNA TGTGCCATCAGTGGGGGACTAGCCCCGAACGAGCAGTACTTC.

The J gene is TRBJ2-1, the V gene TRBV6-5, with TRBD2 matching over 15 bases. V trimming: 4 bases; J trimming: 7 bases; junction bases outside the gene matches: 11. CDR3 length equals 18 residues. Germline CDR1 MNHEY, CDR2 SVGAGI. CDR3 DNA: TGTGCCAGCAGTTTCCGGACTAGCGGGGGGGCTCAATGGAATGAGCAGTTCTTC. Translating gives CASSFRTSGGAQWNEQFF.

In this sample, this clonotype turned up many times. The chain is built from TRBV21-1 and TRBJ2-7; the table's D call, TRBD2, has no DNA check behind it. TRBV21-1 is annotated as a pseudogene. This CDR3 region has 16 residues. The CDR3 region is CASSKLGALSSYEQYF. CDR3 sequence (DNA): TGTGCCAGCAGCAAACTCGGGGCCCTAAGCTCCTACGAGCAGTACTTC.